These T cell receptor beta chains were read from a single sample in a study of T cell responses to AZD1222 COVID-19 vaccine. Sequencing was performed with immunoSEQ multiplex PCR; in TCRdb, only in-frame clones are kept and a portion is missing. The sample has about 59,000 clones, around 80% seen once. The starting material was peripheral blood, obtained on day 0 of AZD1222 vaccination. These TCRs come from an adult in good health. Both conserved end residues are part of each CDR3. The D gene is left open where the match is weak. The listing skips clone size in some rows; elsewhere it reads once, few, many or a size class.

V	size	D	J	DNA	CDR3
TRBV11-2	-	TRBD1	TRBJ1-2	TGTGCCAGCAGCCCTGGGACAGGGGGCGTGGATGGCTACACCTTC	CASSPGTGGVDGYTF
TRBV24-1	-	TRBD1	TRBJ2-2	TGTGCCACCAGTGATCCCGGGACAGGGGGCACCGGGGAGCTGTTTTTT	CATSDPGTGGTGELFF
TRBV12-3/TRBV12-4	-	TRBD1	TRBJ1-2	TGTGCCAGCAATATCGGACAGGGCTATGGCTACACCTTC	CASNIGQGYGYTF
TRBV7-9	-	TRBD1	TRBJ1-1	TGTGCCAGCAGCCCCTTTGGACAGGTTAACACTGAAGCTTTCTTT	CASSPFGQVNTEAFF
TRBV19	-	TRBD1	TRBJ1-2	TGTGCCAGTAGTATAAGGGGGCACACAGGGGGCAAAGGCTACACCTTC	CASSIRGHTGGKGYTF
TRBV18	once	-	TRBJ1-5	TGTGCCAGCTCACCCGACAGGAATCAGCCCCAGCATTTT	CASSPDRNQPQHF
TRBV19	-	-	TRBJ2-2	TGTGCCAGTAGTATGATGGAACTAGCCGGGGAGCTGTTTTTT	CASSMMELAGELFF
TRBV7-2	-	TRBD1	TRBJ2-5	TGTGCCAGCAGCTTCGACAGGGGGCTACGGACCCAGTACTTC	CASSFDRGLRTQYF
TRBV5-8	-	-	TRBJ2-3	TGTGCCAGCAGTTATGACAGCAGTCGAACGGCGCAGTATTTT	CASSYDSSRTAQYF
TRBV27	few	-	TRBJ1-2	TGTGCCAGCAGCCCCGCGGGAGGCTATGGCTACACCTTC	CASSPAGGYGYTF
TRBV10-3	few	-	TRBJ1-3	TGTGCCATCAGTGAGTCGGACTACTCTGGAAACACCATATATTTT	CAISESDYSGNTIYF
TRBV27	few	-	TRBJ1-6	TGTGCCAGCAGTTTACAGGGCCCCAATAATTCACCCCTCCACTTT	CASSLQGPNNSPLHF
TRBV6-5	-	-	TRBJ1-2	TGTGCCAGCAGTTATCGCAACAGGGAAGGTTGGGGCTACACCTTC	CASSYRNREGWGYTF
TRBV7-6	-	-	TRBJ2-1	TGTGCCAGCAGCTTACCAGTCCGGCAAGTCTCCTACAATGAGCAGTTCTTC	CASSLPVRQVSYNEQFF
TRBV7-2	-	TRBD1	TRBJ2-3	TGTGCCAGCAGCCTTCCAGGGGGTGATACGCAGTATTTT	CASSLPGGDTQYF
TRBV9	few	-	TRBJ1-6	TGTGCCAGCAGCTCCCCTTTGGGGTCCGCTTCACCCCTCCACTTT	CASSSPLGSASPLHF
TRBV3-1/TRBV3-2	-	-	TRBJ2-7	TGTGCCAGCAGCCAAGATCCCGGGTTTAACGAGCAGTACTTC	CASSQDPGFNEQYF
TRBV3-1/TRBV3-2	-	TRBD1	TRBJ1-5	TGTGCCAGCAGCCAAGACAGGGGGCGCCGAGATAGCAATCAGCCCCAGCATTTT	CASSQDRGRRDSNQPQHF
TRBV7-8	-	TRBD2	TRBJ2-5	TGTGCCAGCAGCCGCCTCCGACTAGCGGGAGCTGGAGAGACCCAGTACTTC	CASSRLRLAGAGETQYF
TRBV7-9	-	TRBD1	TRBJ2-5	TGTGCCAGCAGCTCCACCCGACAGGGCGTTGGGACCCAGTACTTC	CASSSTRQGVGTQYF
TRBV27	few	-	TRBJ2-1	TGTGCCAGCAGTTTATCGATTCTTGTGGGGATAAATGAGCAGTTCTTC	CASSLSILVGINEQFF
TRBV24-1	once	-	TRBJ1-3	TGTGCCACCAGTGACCTCTGGGGAAACACCATATATTTT	CATSDLWGNTIYF
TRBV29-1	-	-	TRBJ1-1	TGCAGCGTTGAAGGCAACACTGAAGCTTTCTTT	CSVEGNTEAFF
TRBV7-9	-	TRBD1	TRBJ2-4	TGTGCCAGCAGCTTACGCTACCGGGACAGGGGAAAAAACATTCAGTACTTC	CASSLRYRDRGKNIQYF
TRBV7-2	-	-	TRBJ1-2	TGTGCCAGCAGCCCGAGATACTATGGCTACACCTTC	CASSPRYYGYTF
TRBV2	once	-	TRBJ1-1	TGTGCCAGCAGTTATAGAACTGAAGCTTTCTTT	CASSYRTEAFF
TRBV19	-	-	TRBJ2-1	TGTGCCAGTAGTATAGTTTCAGGACCGCAGTTCTTC	CASSIVSGPQFF
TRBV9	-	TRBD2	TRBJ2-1	TGTGCCAGCAGCGTAGGGAGCGGGACCTTCTACAATGAGCAGTTCTTC	CASSVGSGTFYNEQFF
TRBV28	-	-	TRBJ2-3	TGTGCCAGCAGTTTTTCCCCAACAGATAGCACAGATACGCAGTATTTT	CASSFSPTDSTDTQYF
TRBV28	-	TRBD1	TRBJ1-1	TGTGCTGCCACGGGACAGGGGCAAACTGAAGCTTTCTTT	CAATGQGQTEAFF